The 6 T cell receptor beta chains reported below all come from one sample, sequenced in a study. TCRdb used MiXCR to reprocess the 5' RACE reads, holding one entry per CDR3 protein. In the table there are 45,000 to 55,000 distinct CDR3 sequences, approximately 23% of which are singletons. Sequenced sample: tumor-infiltrating naive CD4+ T cells sorted from the breast tumor. Subset noted: naive CD4+ T cells, CD4+CD45RA+CD25-. Receptors were obtained from a female donor with breast cancer.

The J gene is TRBJ1-6, the V gene TRBV20-1, with D possibly being TRBD1 (5 bases). The germline V gene encodes CDR1 DFQATT and CDR2 SNEGSKA (reference sequence). This CDR3 is built from 14 residues. V was pared by 5 bases and J by 7 bases, with 15 bases between. CDR3: CSAVRGGRNSPLHF. CDR3 nucleotide sequence: TGCAGTGCTGTACGGGGGGGTAGAAATTCACCCCTCCACTTT.

This clonotype is termed medium-sized. The CDR3 here is CSASGTDTQYF. The CDR3 coding sequence is TGCAGTGCTAGCGGCACAGATACGCAGTATTTT. The chain uses TRBV20-1 and TRBJ2-3; D remains ambiguous. This CDR3 is 11 amino acids long. Germline CDR1 reads DFQATT; CDR2 reads SNEGSKA (reference sequence). V gave up 3 bases and J gave up 1 base, with 2 bases separating them.

This clonotype was recorded a few times. The chain uses TRBV5-1 and TRBJ2-7, with TRBD1 matching over 10 bases. The CDR3 has 16 amino acids. Trimming took 0 bases from V and 4 from J; bases not matched to a gene: 7. Germline V lookup: CDR1 SGHRS, CDR2 YFSETQ. The CDR3 protein is CASSLASGTGAYEQYF. CDR3 bases: TGCGCCAGCAGCTTGGCCTCCGGGACAGGGGCATACGAGCAGTACTTC.

A single count supports this clonotype. The chain carries TRBV7-2 and TRBJ1-4; weak D call: TRBD1 (6 bases). This CDR3 comprises 14 residues. Trimming pared 5 bases from V and 8 bases from J, leaving 15 bases between. Germline assignment: CDR1 SGHTA and CDR2 FQGNSA. In DNA, the CDR3 is TGTGCCAGCAGCCAGGGGTTCTTGCAGGAAAAACTGTTTTTT. It encodes CASSQGFLQEKLFF. Together with reference TRBV7-2 and TRBJ1-4, the CDR3 gives the full variable domain: GAGVSQSPSNKVTEKGKDVELRCDPISGHTALYWYRQSLGQGLEFLIYFQGNSAPDKSGLPSDRFSAERTGGSVSTLTIQRTQQEDSAVYLCASSQGFLQEKLFFGSGTQLSVL.

The chain links TRBV12-3 or TRBV12-4 to TRBJ2-1, with 8 bases identical to TRBD2. After removal of 3 bases from V and 15 bases from J, the junction contained 10 bases not matched to a gene. CDR3 size: 13 residues. The CDR3 DNA reads TGTGCCAGCAGTTTGCGTAGCGGGAAATATCGGTTCTTC. Translating it yields CASSLRSGKYRFF.

This clonotype has a count of ten or more. J is TRBJ2-2 and V is TRBV6-2 or TRBV6-3; the D is unclear. Germline values: CDR1 MNHEY, CDR2 SVGEGT. Trimming stripped 6 bases from V and 0 bases from J, with 11 bases between. This CDR3 contains 15 residues. CDR3 DNA sequence: TGTGCCAGCAGCCGGGCTCTGGCGAACACCGGGGAGCTGTTTTTT. Encoded protein: CASSRALANTGELFF.